A single sample is the source of the 13 T cell receptor beta chains below, sequenced in a study of T cell responses to AZD1222 COVID-19 vaccine. Using immunoSEQ multiplex PCR, the repertoire was profiled, and TCRdb retains in-frame clones only, with some absent. The profile shows over 40,000 clones, 75% to 85% of them singletons. The sample was peripheral blood, taken on day 0 of AZD1222 vaccination. Receptor source: an adult in good health.

The chain links TRBV5-6 to TRBJ2-7; 8 bases match TRBD1. This CDR3 region has 15 residues. Unmatched junction bases numbered 7, after V lost 4 bases and J lost 1 base. The germline V gene has CDR1 SGHDT and CDR2 YYEEEE. The CDR3 loop reads CASSTQGARSYEQYF. In DNA form, the CDR3 reads TGTGCCAGCAGCACTCAGGGGGCACGGTCCTACGAGCAGTACTTC.

J is TRBJ2-1 and V is TRBV9, with D perhaps being TRBD1 or TRBD2 (5 bases each). The germline CDR1 and CDR2 sequences are SGDLS and YYNGEE. The CDR3 spans 15 residues. With 4 bases removed from V and 4 bases from J, the gap between germline ends came to 15 bases. The CDR3 nucleotides read TGTGCCAGCAGCACAGAGGGATGGGGGTACAATGAGCAGTTCTTC. It specifies CASSTEGWGYNEQFF.

The CDR3 protein is CASRHNRGTQYF. CDR3 bases: TGTGCCAGCAGGCACAACAGGGGTACGCAGTATTTT. The J gene is TRBJ2-3, the V gene TRBV7-9; TRBD1 matches 7 bases. The CDR3 length is 12 residues. With V trimmed by 6 bases and J by 8 bases, 5 bases remained unmatched. CDR1 and CDR2 (germline): SEHNR, FQNEAQ (reference sequence).

This rearrangement joins TRBV19 to TRBJ2-2; D remains ambiguous. Germline V gene data show CDR1 as LNHDA and CDR2 as SQIVND (reference sequence). The CDR3 extends over 14 amino acids. V was trimmed by 3 bases and J by 7 bases, leaving 12 bases between them. The CDR3 reads CASSIGKVGGELFF. CDR3 DNA sequence: TGTGCCAGTAGTATTGGAAAGGTGGGCGGGGAGCTGTTTTTT.

The chain's CDR3 is CASSVGLESAGELFF. The CDR3, as DNA: TGTGCCAGCAGCGTTGGACTAGAATCCGCCGGGGAGCTGTTTTTT. The chain has TRBV9 and TRBJ2-2, with 7 bases lining up with TRBD2. The ends lost 2 bases at V and 6 bases at J; junction bases unmatched: 7. CDR3 size: 15 residues. CDR1 SGDLS and CDR2 YYNGEE come from the germline V gene.

This clone was seen a single time. The chain has TRBV25-1 and TRBJ1-2; 7 bases match TRBD1. Germline V gene sequence: CDR1 MGHDK, CDR2 SYGVNS. V shed 3 bases and J 2 bases; nucleotides not matched to a gene: 6. CDR3 length: 15 residues. The CDR3 loop reads CASSEIGTANYGYTF. DNA of the CDR3: TGTGCCAGCAGTGAGATTGGGACAGCAAACTATGGCTACACCTTC.

This sequence joins TRBV19 and TRBJ1-2; the D gene is possibly TRBD1 (5 bases). Germline values: CDR1 LNHDA, CDR2 SQIVND (reference sequence). The CDR3 spans 13 residues. The V end was cut by 6 bases, the J end by 3 bases, with 11 bases between. Here the CDR3 reads CASSRQGDYGYTF. Here the CDR3 DNA reads TGTGCCAGTAGCAGGCAGGGTGACTATGGCTACACCTTC.

This chain joins TRBV6-2 or TRBV6-3 and TRBJ2-1; TRBD2 matches 12 bases. The CDR3 consists of 16 residues. The germline V gene encodes CDR1 MNHEY and CDR2 SVGEGT. V shed 2 bases and J 5 bases; nucleotides not matched to a gene: 4. The CDR3 DNA reads as TGTGCCAGCAGTTACAGCCGACTAGCGGGGGACAATGAGCAGTTCTTC. Translated: CASSYSRLAGDNEQFF.

The chain links TRBV28 to TRBJ2-7; 10 bases agree with TRBD2. Germline CDR1 is MDHEN and CDR2 is SYDVKM. Germline trimming cut 4 bases from V and 0 bases from J; bases unmatched to any gene: 12. The CDR3 length is 18 residues. The CDR3: CASSSMASSGRASYEQYF. DNA of the CDR3: TGTGCCAGCAGTTCTATGGCCTCAAGCGGGAGGGCCTCCTACGAGCAGTACTTC.

The chain employs TRBV9 and TRBJ2-1; tentative D call: TRBD2 (5 bases). Trimming cost V 8 bases and J 8 bases, with 20 bases left between them. This CDR3 has 14 amino acids. The V gene's germline CDR1 is SGDLS and CDR2 YYNGEE. The DNA of the CDR3 is TGTGCCAGTAAACGACGGGATCTCGGGGATGAGCAGTTCTTC. Protein sequence: CASKRRDLGDEQFF.

This sequence joins TRBV5-1 and TRBJ1-1; 9 bases are shared with TRBD1. CDR3 length: 15 residues. With V trimmed by 3 bases and J by 7 bases, 10 bases remained unmatched. Germline V CDR1 and CDR2: SGHRS, YFSETQ. CDR3 in amino acids: CASSSPGQGRGEAFF. CDR3 coding DNA: TGCGCCAGCAGCTCCCCGGGACAGGGTCGGGGTGAAGCTTTCTTT.

Here the CDR3 reads CASSQGRGWWANEKLFF. The CDR3 nucleotides are TGTGCCAGCAGCCAAGGAAGAGGCTGGTGGGCTAATGAAAAACTGTTTTTT. This sequence joins TRBV14 and TRBJ1-4; D is uncertain. This CDR3 region has 17 residues. Trimming pared 1 base from V and 3 bases from J, leaving 15 bases between. Germline-derived CDR1 and CDR2 are SGHDN and FVKESK.

This chain joins TRBV28 and TRBJ1-2; D is undetermined. The CDR3 length is 14 residues. V lost 2 bases, J lost 7 bases, and 14 bases lay in between. Germline CDR1 reads MDHEN; CDR2 reads SYDVKM. For the CDR3, the DNA is TGTGCCAGCAGTTTAATGGGGTTTAGTACTGGCTACACCTTC. It encodes CASSLMGFSTGYTF.